Below, 2 T cell receptor beta chains from the same sample are listed, as sequenced in a study of cytomegalovirus exposure and HLA in healthy donors. PCR primers comprised 60 Vbeta and 13 Jbeta primers. This table comes from immunoSEQ multiplex PCR, and its TCRdb copy is limited to in-frame clones, with some not included. The sample includes some 53,000 clones. The sample comprised PBMCs. The receptors derive from an older woman in good health and CMV-seropositive.

The chain is built from TRBV9 and TRBJ1-1; perhaps TRBD1 as D (5 bases). The CDR3 runs 15 residues. Deletions cut 0 bases from V and 0 bases from J, with 9 bases between. Germline V gene sequence: CDR1 SGDLS, CDR2 YYNGEE. The CDR3 loop reads CASSVERGMNTEAFF. CDR3 in DNA: TGTGCCAGCAGCGTAGAACGGGGGATGAACACTGAAGCTTTCTTT.

The chain links TRBV7-9 to TRBJ1-4, with unresolved D. Trimming removed 0 bases at V and 10 bases at J, with 12 bases between. The germline V gene has CDR1 SEHNR and CDR2 FQNEAQ (reference sequence). The CDR3 loop spans 14 amino acids. In DNA, the CDR3 is TGTGCCAGCAGCTTAGCGGGATCGGGAGGAAAACTGTTTTTT. It codes for CASSLAGSGGKLFF.